The 21 T cell receptor beta chains listed next were all sequenced from one sample in a study of Graves' ophthalmopathy and Graves' hyperthyroidism. Amplifying from RNA transcripts, the study obtained TCR beta CDR3 regions. First-round RT-PCR with HTBI primers preceded a second-round multiplex PCR. TCRdb fed the multiplex PCR reads into MiXCR, producing one record per CDR3 protein. The top ten hold about 9.4% of the sample, which has approximately 460,000 distinct CDR3 sequences, approximately 15% seen once. Input material: blood. The receptors originated from a woman aged 25 to 39 with Graves' ophthalmopathy.

This clonotype showed up many times. The chain is built from TRBV11-1 and TRBJ2-7; TRBD1 matches at 9 bases. The CDR3 totals 17 residues. The V and J ends lost 1 base and 2 bases, in that order; junction bases with no gene match: 9. Germline CDR1 is SGHAT and CDR2 is FQDESV (reference sequence). DNA for the CDR3: TGTGCCAGCAGCTTAGGGACGACAGGGGGAATTACCTACGAGCAGTACTTC. This gives the protein CASSLGTTGGITYEQYF.

This clonotype was detected many times. V is TRBV13 and J is TRBJ1-1; 7 nucleotides agree with TRBD1. This CDR3 has 15 residues. In germline, CDR1 is PRHDT, CDR2 FYEKMQ (reference sequence). V shed 5 bases, J shed 3 bases, and the junction held 9 bases outside the gene matches. CDR3 coding DNA: TGTGCCAGCAGCAAATACAGGGGCCTCGACACTGAAGCTTTCTTT. Its translation is CASSKYRGLDTEAFF.

There are many counts of this clonotype. The chain combines TRBV6-1 with TRBJ1-2; maybe TRBD1 (6 bases). V shed 4 bases and J shed 6 bases, with 12 bases lying between them. The CDR3 sequence is 13 residues long. From germline, CDR1 is MNHNS and CDR2 SASEGT. The CDR3 DNA reads TGTGCCAGCAGTGGACCGGGGGCGAATGGCTACACCTTC. Translation: CASSGPGANGYTF.

V usage is TRBV20-1 and J usage is TRBJ2-5; D is ambiguous. In germline, CDR1 is DFQATT, CDR2 SNEGSKA (reference sequence). V lost 1 base to trimming and J lost 4 bases, with 13 bases between them. This CDR3 has 14 residues. The CDR3 DNA sequence: TGCAGTGCTAGAGTCCCGCCGACTGGAGAGACCCAGTACTTC. This codes for CSARVPPTGETQYF.

This clonotype was detected ten times or more. The V and J genes are TRBV6-2 or TRBV6-3 and TRBJ2-7, with TRBD2 identical over 7 bases. Germline trimming cut 0 bases from V and 2 bases from J; bases unmatched to any gene: 4. This CDR3 contains 15 residues. In germline, CDR1 is MNHEY, CDR2 SVGEGT. This CDR3 is CASSYSLGGTYEQYF. The CDR3 DNA follows: TGTGCCAGCAGTTACTCCCTGGGAGGGACCTACGAGCAGTACTTC.

This clonotype was seen many times. The chain uses TRBV7-9 and TRBJ2-7; the match to TRBD2 covers 11 bases. Losses at the gene ends were 1 base for V and 7 bases for J; bases not matched to a gene: 9. The CDR3 has 16 amino acids. Germline values: CDR1 SEHNR, CDR2 FQNEAQ (reference sequence). CDR3 bases: TGTGCCAGCAGCTTAGGAAACCGGGGACTAGCGGAAGAGCAGTACTTC. This gives the protein CASSLGNRGLAEEQYF.

This clonotype has only a few counts. This sequence joins TRBV11-2 and TRBJ2-7; D is uncertain. Germline CDR1 reads SGHAT; CDR2 reads FQNNGV. The length of the CDR3 is 14 residues. V was clipped by 5 bases and J by 7 bases, with 18 bases between them. CDR3 region: CASSGKEPTFEQYF. The CDR3 coding sequence is TGTGCCAGCAGCGGTAAGGAGCCTACGTTTGAGCAGTACTTC.

At least ten counts were recorded for this clonotype. The chain combines TRBV6-1 with TRBJ2-7; 9 positions agree with TRBD2. V was clipped by 1 base and J by 6 bases; unmatched bases: 7. The CDR3 contains 15 residues. Germline V gene sequence: CDR1 MNHNS, CDR2 SASEGT. The CDR3 bases are TGTGCCAGCAGTGAAGAGGCGGGAGGGCCCCTCGAGCAGTACTTC. Translation: CASSEEAGGPLEQYF.

The table lists this clonotype with many counts. J is TRBJ1-2 and V is TRBV7-8; D not resolved. Germline-derived CDR1 and CDR2 are SGHVS and FQNEAQ. CDR3 length equals 15 residues. V was trimmed by 5 bases and J by 8 bases, leaving 21 bases between them. CDR3 residues: CASSPEARGLGGYTF. The CDR3 DNA reads as TGTGCCAGCAGCCCCGAGGCACGAGGCCTGGGCGGCTACACCTTC.

This clonotype was seen repeatedly, ten times or more. The CDR3: CASSRDSLSGNTIYF. The CDR3, as DNA: TGTGCCAGCAGTCGGGACAGCCTTTCTGGAAACACCATATATTTT. The rearrangement uses TRBV12-3 or TRBV12-4 and TRBJ1-3; TRBD1 matches 7 bases. With 5 bases clipped from V and 1 base from J, the junction kept 5 bases outside the gene matches. The CDR3 extends over 15 amino acids.

This clonotype was detected only a few times. The chain is built from TRBV2 and TRBJ2-2, with 12 bases fitting TRBD2. CDR1 and CDR2 (germline): SNHLY, FYNNEI. V lost 6 bases to trimming and J lost 6 bases; unmatched junction nucleotides: 5. This CDR3 is built from 15 residues. The CDR3 spells CASSELAGGAGELFF. DNA for the CDR3: TGTGCCAGCAGCGAACTAGCGGGGGGTGCCGGGGAGCTGTTTTTT.

In its sample, this clonotype was seen once. The chain combines TRBV6-1 with TRBJ1-2; D remains unclear. Germline V lookup: CDR1 MNHNS, CDR2 SASEGT. The CDR3 runs to 13 residues. V was shortened by 2 bases and J by 5 bases, with 9 bases between the two germline ends. CDR3: CASSENRGYGYTF. CDR3 coding DNA: TGTGCCAGCAGTGAAAATCGGGGTTATGGCTACACCTTC.

This clonotype was seen repeatedly, ten times or more. CDR3 amino acids: CATSTQVSSPLHF. As DNA, the CDR3 is TGTGCCACATCAACGCAGGTCTCTTCACCCCTCCACTTT. The genes are TRBV2 and TRBJ1-6, with D uncertain. Germline CDR1 SNHLY, CDR2 FYNNEI. The CDR3 is made up of 13 amino acids. The V end lost 10 bases, the J end lost 9 bases, and 16 bases lay between the germline ends.

In its sample, this clonotype was seen many times. The CDR3 here is CASSLDSAQETQYF. CDR3 bases: TGCGCCAGCAGTCTGGACAGCGCACAAGAGACCCAGTACTTC. V and J are TRBV10-1 and TRBJ2-5; possibly TRBD1 for D (6 bases). CDR1 and CDR2 from the germline V gene are WNHNN and SYGVQD (reference sequence). Deletions cut 5 bases from V and 2 bases from J, with 12 bases between. This CDR3 comprises 14 residues.

This chain connects TRBV5-1 to TRBJ1-1, with 8 bases fitting TRBD1. The germline V gene has CDR1 SGHRS and CDR2 YFSETQ. The CDR3 is 14 amino acids. After removal of 2 bases from V and 5 bases from J, the junction contained 5 bases not matched to a gene. The CDR3 bases are TGCGCCAGCAGCTTTCAGACAGGGGCGACTGAAGCTTTCTTT. This encodes CASSFQTGATEAFF.

This clonotype was seen at least ten times. The chain links TRBV12-3 or TRBV12-4 to TRBJ1-2; D gene unclear. The CDR3 has 13 amino acids. Trimming removed 5 bases at V and 3 bases at J, with 10 bases between. The CDR3 loop is CASSPVGDYGYTF. CDR3 in DNA: TGTGCCAGCAGTCCGGTCGGGGACTATGGCTACACCTTC.

The CDR3 region is CASSLDSPSPLHF. The CDR3 DNA reads as TGTGCCAGCAGCCTAGACAGTCCTTCACCCCTCCACTTT. The chain combines TRBV28 with TRBJ1-6, with D perhaps matching TRBD1 (5 bases). CDR1 is MDHEN, CDR2 SYDVKM, per germline. Trimming took 6 bases from V and 9 from J, leaving 12 bases between them. The CDR3 totals 13 residues.

This rearrangement joins TRBV15 to TRBJ2-7, with 13 nucleotides matching TRBD2. This CDR3 has 16 residues. Germline V gene sequence: CDR1 LNHNV, CDR2 YYDKDF (reference sequence). Germline trimming cut 5 bases from V and 3 bases from J; bases unmatched to any gene: 7. CDR3 DNA sequence: TGTGCCACCAGCCTAAGGACTAGCGGGAGTTTCTACGAGCAGTACTTC. Its protein product is CATSLRTSGSFYEQYF.

J is TRBJ1-5 and V is TRBV7-2; 7 nucleotides agree with TRBD1. The V and J ends lost 1 base and 2 bases, in that order; junction bases with no gene match: 5. The CDR3 extends over 16 amino acids. CDR1 is SGHTA, CDR2 FQGNSA, per germline. The CDR3 sequence is CASSLVVGQGNQPQHF. The DNA for the CDR3 is TGTGCCAGCAGCTTAGTTGTTGGACAGGGCAATCAGCCCCAGCATTTT.

There are many counts of this clonotype. This chain joins TRBV28 and TRBJ1-2; D gene unclear. V was trimmed by 6 bases and J by 3 bases, leaving 17 bases between them. Germline V gene sequence: CDR1 MDHEN, CDR2 SYDVKM. This CDR3 spans 15 amino acids. The CDR3 is CASSHGPAEYYGYTF. CDR3 bases: TGTGCCAGCAGCCATGGGCCAGCTGAATACTATGGCTACACCTTC.

This clonotype was counted ten times or more. This chain links TRBV27 with TRBJ2-7; weak D call: TRBD2 (5 bases). The CDR3 runs to 13 residues. Germline V gene data show CDR1 as MNHEY and CDR2 as SMNVEV (reference sequence). The V and J ends lost 7 bases and 2 bases respectively, with 12 bases between them. The CDR3: CASTYSGAYEQYF. CDR3 nucleotides: TGTGCCAGCACCTATTCCGGGGCCTACGAGCAGTACTTC.